These 5 T cell receptor beta chains were all obtained from the same sample, sequenced in a study of T cells and Merkel cell carcinoma outcomes. The method was immunoSEQ multiplex PCR; TCRdb's version includes in-frame clones alone and lacks a portion of them. The data show about 19,000 clones, around 80% seen once. Sequencing used tumor tissue from Merkel cell carcinoma. Receptors were obtained from a human donor with Merkel cell carcinoma.

The chain joins TRBV5-1 to TRBJ2-2; D gene uncertain. The CDR3 spans 16 residues. The germline V and J ends were trimmed by 0 bases and 8 bases, with 17 bases remaining between them. The germline CDR1 and CDR2 sequences are SGHRS and YFSETQ. The CDR3 bases are TGCGCCAGCAGCTTGGTTGGCCCGTATTGGGGAGGGGAGCTGTTTTTT. Translating gives CASSLVGPYWGGELFF. Complete variable domain (other parts from reference TRBV5-1 and TRBJ2-2): KAGVTQTPRYLIKTRGQQVTLSCSPISGHRSVSWYQQTPGQGLQFLFEYFSETQRNKGNFPGRFSGRQFSNSRSEMNVSTLELGDSALYLCASSLVGPYWGGELFFGEGSRLTVL.

The chain couples TRBV9 to TRBJ1-1; tentatively, D is TRBD1 (5 bases). Germline CDR1 SGDLS, CDR2 YYNGEE. CDR3 size: 17 residues. Trimming pared 0 bases from V and 0 bases from J, leaving 15 bases between. CDR3 in DNA: TGTGCCAGCAGCGTAGACGGACACAATGGGATGAACACTGAAGCTTTCTTT. This gives the protein CASSVDGHNGMNTEAFF.

The chain couples TRBV27 to TRBJ1-3; no clear D gene. CDR1 is MNHEY and CDR2 is SMNVEV in the germline V gene (reference sequence). V lost 2 bases and J lost 2, with 10 bases in between. The CDR3 totals 15 residues. The CDR3 here is CASSLGNGAGNTIYF. CDR3 sequence (DNA): TGTGCCAGCAGTTTAGGCAACGGAGCTGGAAACACCATATATTTT.

This clone appeared a single time. The chain links TRBV11-2 to TRBJ1-1, with 9 bases matching TRBD1. Germline V lookup: CDR1 SGHAT, CDR2 FQNNGV. V shed 0 bases and J 4 bases; nucleotides not matched to a gene: 9. The CDR3 sequence is 17 residues long. The CDR3 region is CASSLDPWGQGITEAFF. The CDR3 coding sequence is TGTGCCAGCAGCTTAGATCCCTGGGGACAGGGTATCACTGAAGCTTTCTTT.

J is TRBJ1-2 and V is TRBV18, with D unresolved. This CDR3 has 15 amino acids. In germline, CDR1 is KGHSH, CDR2 LQKENI. The V and J ends lost 1 base and 4 bases respectively, with 13 bases between them. The CDR3 loop reads CASSPLPLWGYGYTF. The CDR3 DNA reads TGTGCCAGCTCACCACTTCCCTTATGGGGCTATGGCTACACCTTC.